This TCR beta chain appears in the sequencing data of a study of tumor-infiltrating lymphocytes in primary liver carcinoma (dated by TCRdb to about 2017). Background for the entire study: Roughly five patients with histopathologically diagnosed primary liver carcinoma underwent surgical resection in China between 2015 and March 2016. The tumors of the five patients were staged as T1-T3 N0M0, with maximum diameters ranging from roughly 4 to 11 cm. Roughly 3.5 to 7.5 million productive TCRbeta reads were obtained per sample, and no significant difference in read depth was found between tissue types. Repertoires from technical replicates were highly reproducible, with mean shared-clone rates approximately 0.88 and correlation coefficients above 0.95. A total of approximately 35 specimens from 5 patients underwent TCRbeta repertoire sequencing, comprising some 25 tumor regions, 5 adjacent noncancerous liver tissues and 5 peripheral blood samples. Of the five patients (three men and two women, aged 30 to 69 years), four had hepatocellular carcinoma and one had combined HCC and intrahepatic cholangiocarcinoma. Across five regions of each liver tumor, along with adjacent normal tissue and blood, the study brought together TCRbeta repertoire sequencing, expression microarrays and whole-exome sequencing.

The paper as a whole reports these results and caveats: The top 250 clones made up a significantly larger repertoire fraction in tumors than in blood (p = 0.039). Comparison of CD4+ and CD8+ T cell repertoires was precluded by the use of bulk unsorted samples. With just a few patients in the study, the authors point out that the findings should be validated in a larger study. Because sequencing covered only the TCR beta chain and unpaired alpha chains were not captured, true repertoire diversity is likely underestimated. Repertoire overlap was found to be higher between tumor regions (mean approximately 35%) than between tumor-adjacent (roughly 17%) or tumor-blood (14%) pairs, consistent with antigen-driven expansion.

Note on this clonotype: Its recognized antigen is unknown. It has no much larger one-base neighbor in the sample; base qualities were not kept.

A constant-region primer and ProtoScript II reverse transcriptase were used to reverse-transcribe TCRbeta-specific cDNA from approximately 550 ng total RNA. TCRbeta libraries were built with three nested multiplex PCR rounds, a slightly modified ARM-PCR procedure. Each of the first two PCR rounds ran for around 10 cycles using multiplex TRBV1-TRBV30 forward primers together with a Cbeta reverse primer. A final 25-cycle PCR with Deep VentR polymerase added sample barcodes and Illumina adapters. Before sequencing, amplicons of 200-500 bp were gel-purified using a QIAquick gel extraction kit. The TCRbeta amplicons were sequenced with 250-bp paired-end reads on an Illumina HiSeq 2500. The paper's data handling went like this. To recover full CDR3 sequences, reads were quality-trimmed using Trimmomatic v0.33 and paired reads were then merged using FLASH v1.2.11. MiGEC v1.2.1b assigned V, D and J germline segments to the rearranged TCRbeta sequences. Clonotype statistics, along with Shannon-Wiener diversity indices, were calculated using VDJtools v1.0.0. To reduce sampling bias, subsequent analyses other than the diversity analysis used only the 250 most abundant clonotypes in each sample. In TCRdb, the public reads were trimmed at Q25 with fastp and aligned with MiXCR, with productive beta chains retained. Rows with a matching CDR3 protein are joined into one entry that keeps the most common DNA and genes. TCRdb's processing, not the authors' own work, is the source of the V and J calls. The table for this sample lists a few hundred thousand distinct CDR3 sequences; around three fifths of them were counted only once. The top ten hold approximately 17% of the sample.

Based on the germline V gene (reference sequence), the CDR1 and CDR2 sequences are MNHNY and SVGAGI. The CDR3 goes from the cysteine to the phenylalanine over 16 residues. Kept here is only the CDR3 DNA, which spans 48 bases and is read in frame from base 1. Germline trimming: 9 bases from V, 0 bases from J; junction bases outside gene matches: 11. RNA from unsorted whole blood was extracted with TRIzol reagent, and germline DNA was obtained with the DNeasy Blood & Tissue kit. At the time of sampling, the patients were treatment-naive and had chronic HBV infection. Before surgery, 3 to 5 milliliters of peripheral blood were collected into K2EDTA tubes.

The TCR was taken from a woman aged 25 to 39 with primary liver carcinoma and hepatitis B virus infection. The rearrangement joined TRBV6-6 to TRBJ2-4, with 7 bases matching TRBD2. The sequenced material came from peripheral blood. The encoded CDR3 is CASSISGQGAKNIQYF. The DNA sequence is given as TGTGCCAGTAGCATTAGCGGGCAGGGAGCCAAAAACATTCAGTACTTC.